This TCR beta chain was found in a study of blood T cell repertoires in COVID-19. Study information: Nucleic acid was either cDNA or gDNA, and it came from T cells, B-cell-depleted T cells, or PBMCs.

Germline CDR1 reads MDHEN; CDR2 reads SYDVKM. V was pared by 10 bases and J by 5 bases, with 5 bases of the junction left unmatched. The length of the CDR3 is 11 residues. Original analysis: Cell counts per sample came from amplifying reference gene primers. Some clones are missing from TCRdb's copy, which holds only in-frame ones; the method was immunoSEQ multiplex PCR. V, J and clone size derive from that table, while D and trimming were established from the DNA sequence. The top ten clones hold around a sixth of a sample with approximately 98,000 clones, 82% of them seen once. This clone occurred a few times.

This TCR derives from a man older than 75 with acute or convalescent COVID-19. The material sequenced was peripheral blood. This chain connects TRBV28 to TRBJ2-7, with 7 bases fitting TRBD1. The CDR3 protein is CATGQRNEQYF. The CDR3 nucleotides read TGTGCCACGGGACAGCGAAACGAGCAGTACTTC.